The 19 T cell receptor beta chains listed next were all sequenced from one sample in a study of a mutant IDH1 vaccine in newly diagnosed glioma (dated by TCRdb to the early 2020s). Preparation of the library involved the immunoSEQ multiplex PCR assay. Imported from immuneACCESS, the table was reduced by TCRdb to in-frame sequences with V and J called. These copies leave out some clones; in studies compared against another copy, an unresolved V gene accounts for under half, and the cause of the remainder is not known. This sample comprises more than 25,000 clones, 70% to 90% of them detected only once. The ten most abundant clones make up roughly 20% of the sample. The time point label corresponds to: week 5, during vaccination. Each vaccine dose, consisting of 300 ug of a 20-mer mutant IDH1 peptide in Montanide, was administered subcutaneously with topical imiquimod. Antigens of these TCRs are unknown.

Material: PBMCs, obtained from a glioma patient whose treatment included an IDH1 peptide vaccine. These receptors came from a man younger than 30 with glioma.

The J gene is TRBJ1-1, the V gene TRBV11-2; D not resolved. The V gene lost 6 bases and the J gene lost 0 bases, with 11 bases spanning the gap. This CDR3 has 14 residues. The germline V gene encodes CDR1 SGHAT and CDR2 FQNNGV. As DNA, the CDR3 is TGTGCCAGCAGTAGGGCAGGAATGAACACTGAAGCTTTCTTT. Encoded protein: CASSRAGMNTEAFF.

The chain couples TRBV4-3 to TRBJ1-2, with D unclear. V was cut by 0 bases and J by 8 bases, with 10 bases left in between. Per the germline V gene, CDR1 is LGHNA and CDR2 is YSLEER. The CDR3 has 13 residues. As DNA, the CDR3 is TGCGCCAGCAGCCAAGAAGGCCAGCGGGGCTACACCTTC. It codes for CASSQEGQRGYTF.

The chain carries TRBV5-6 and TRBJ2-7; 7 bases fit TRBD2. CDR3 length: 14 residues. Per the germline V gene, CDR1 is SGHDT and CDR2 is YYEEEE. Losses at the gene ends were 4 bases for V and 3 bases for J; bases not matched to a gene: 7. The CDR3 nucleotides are TGTGCCAGCAGCCTCCTGGGGGGGGGCTACGAGCAGTACTTC. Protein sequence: CASSLLGGGYEQYF.

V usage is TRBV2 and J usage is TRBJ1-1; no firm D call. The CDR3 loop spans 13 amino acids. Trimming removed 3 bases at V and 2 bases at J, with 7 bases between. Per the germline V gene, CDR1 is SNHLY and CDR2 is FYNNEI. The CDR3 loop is CASSERGNTEAFF. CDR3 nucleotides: TGTGCCAGCAGTGAGCGGGGTAACACTGAAGCTTTCTTT. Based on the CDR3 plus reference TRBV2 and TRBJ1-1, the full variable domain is EPEVTQTPSHQVTQMGQEVILRCVPISNHLYFYWYRQILGQKVEFLVSFYNNEISEKSEIFDDQFSVERPDGSNFTLKIRSTKLEDSAMYFCASSERGNTEAFFGQGTRLTVV.

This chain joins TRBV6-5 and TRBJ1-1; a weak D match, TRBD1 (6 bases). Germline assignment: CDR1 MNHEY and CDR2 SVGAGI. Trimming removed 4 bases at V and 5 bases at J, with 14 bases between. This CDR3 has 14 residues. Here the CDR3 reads CASSSRQGRTEAFF. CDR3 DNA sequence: TGTGCCAGCAGTTCAAGGCAGGGGCGGACTGAAGCTTTCTTT.

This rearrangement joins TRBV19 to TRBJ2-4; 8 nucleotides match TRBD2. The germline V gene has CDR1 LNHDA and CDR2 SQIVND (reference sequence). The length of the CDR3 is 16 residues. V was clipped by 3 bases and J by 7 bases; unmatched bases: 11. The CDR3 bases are TGTGCCAGTAGTATCGACGGGAGGGGAGTGAAGAACATTCAGTACTTC. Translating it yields CASSIDGRGVKNIQYF.

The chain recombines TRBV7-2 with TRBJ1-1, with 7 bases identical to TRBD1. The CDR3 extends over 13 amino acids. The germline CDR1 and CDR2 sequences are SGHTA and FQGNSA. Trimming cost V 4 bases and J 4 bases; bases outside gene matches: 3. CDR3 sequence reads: CASSYSGGTEAFF. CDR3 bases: TGTGCCAGCAGCTACTCAGGGGGCACTGAAGCTTTCTTT. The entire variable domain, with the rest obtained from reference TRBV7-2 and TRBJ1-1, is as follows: GAGVSQSPSNKVTEKGKDVELRCDPISGHTALYWYRQSLGQGLEFLIYFQGNSAPDKSGLPSDRFSAERTGGSVSTLTIQRTQQEDSAVYLCASSYSGGTEAFFGQGTRLTVV.

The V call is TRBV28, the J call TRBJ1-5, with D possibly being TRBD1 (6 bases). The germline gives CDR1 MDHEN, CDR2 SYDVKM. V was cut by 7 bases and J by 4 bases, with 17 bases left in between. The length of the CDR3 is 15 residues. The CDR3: CASTIRGQGNQPQHF. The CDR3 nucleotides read TGTGCCAGCACCATCCGGGGGCAGGGGAATCAGCCCCAGCATTTT. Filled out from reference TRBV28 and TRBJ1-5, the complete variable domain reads DVKVTQSSRYLVKRTGEKVFLECVQDMDHENMFWYRQDPGLGLRLIYFSYDVKMKEKGDIPEGYSVSREKKERFSLILESASTNQTSMYLCASTIRGQGNQPQHFGDGTRLSIL.

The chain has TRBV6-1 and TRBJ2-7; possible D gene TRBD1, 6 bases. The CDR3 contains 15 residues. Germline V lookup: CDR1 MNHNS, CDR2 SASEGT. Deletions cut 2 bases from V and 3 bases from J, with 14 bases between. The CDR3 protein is CASSEIRTASYEQYF. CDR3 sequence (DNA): TGTGCCAGCAGTGAAATCCGGACAGCCAGCTACGAGCAGTACTTC.

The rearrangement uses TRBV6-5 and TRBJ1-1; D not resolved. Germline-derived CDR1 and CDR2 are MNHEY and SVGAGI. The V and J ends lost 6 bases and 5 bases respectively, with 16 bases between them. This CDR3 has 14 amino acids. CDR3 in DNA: TGTGCCAGCAGCCCCGGGCCTATTAGAACTGAAGCTTTCTTT. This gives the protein CASSPGPIRTEAFF.

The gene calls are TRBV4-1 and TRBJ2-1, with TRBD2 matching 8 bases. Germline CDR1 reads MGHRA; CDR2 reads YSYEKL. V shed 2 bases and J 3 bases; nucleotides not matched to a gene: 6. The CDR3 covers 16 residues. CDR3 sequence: CASSQYGRAVYNEQFF. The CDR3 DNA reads TGCGCCAGCAGCCAATACGGGAGGGCCGTCTACAATGAGCAGTTCTTC.

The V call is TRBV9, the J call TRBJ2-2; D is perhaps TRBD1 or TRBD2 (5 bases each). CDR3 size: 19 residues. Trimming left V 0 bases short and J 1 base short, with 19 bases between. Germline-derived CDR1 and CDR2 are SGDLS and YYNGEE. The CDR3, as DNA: TGTGCCAGCAGCGTAGGATTGGGGGTCTACAGGAAGAACACCGGGGAGCTGTTTTTT. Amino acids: CASSVGLGVYRKNTGELFF.

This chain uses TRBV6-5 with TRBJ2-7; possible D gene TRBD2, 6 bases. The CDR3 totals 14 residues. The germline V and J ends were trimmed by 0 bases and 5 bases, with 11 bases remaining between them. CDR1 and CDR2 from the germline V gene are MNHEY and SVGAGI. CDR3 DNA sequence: TGTGCCAGCAGTTACTCGACGGGGGTCGACGAGCAGTACTTC. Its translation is CASSYSTGVDEQYF.

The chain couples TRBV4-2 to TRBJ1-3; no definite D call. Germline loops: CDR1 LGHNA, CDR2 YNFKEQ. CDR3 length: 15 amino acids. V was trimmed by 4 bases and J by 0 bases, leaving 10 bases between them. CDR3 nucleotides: TGTGCCAGCAGCCCGGCCCAGAGCTCTGGAAACACCATATATTTT. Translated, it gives CASSPAQSSGNTIYF.

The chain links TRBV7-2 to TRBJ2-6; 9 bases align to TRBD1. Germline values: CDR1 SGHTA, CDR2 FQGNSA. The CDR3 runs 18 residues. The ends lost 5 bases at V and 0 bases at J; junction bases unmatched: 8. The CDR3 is CASSVLDRGFSGANVLTF. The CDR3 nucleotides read TGTGCCAGCAGCGTTCTGGACAGGGGATTCTCTGGGGCCAACGTCCTGACTTTC.

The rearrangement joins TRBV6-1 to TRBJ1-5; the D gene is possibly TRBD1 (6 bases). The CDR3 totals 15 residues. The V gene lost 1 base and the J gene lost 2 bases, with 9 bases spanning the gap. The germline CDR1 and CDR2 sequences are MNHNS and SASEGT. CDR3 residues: CASSEEQGGNQPQHF. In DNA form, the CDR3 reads TGTGCCAGCAGTGAAGAACAGGGAGGCAATCAGCCCCAGCATTTT.

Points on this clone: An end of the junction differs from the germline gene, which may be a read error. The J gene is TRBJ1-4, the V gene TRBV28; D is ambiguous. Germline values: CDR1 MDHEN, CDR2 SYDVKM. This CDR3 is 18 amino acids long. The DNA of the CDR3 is TGTGCCAGTAGTTTTGGGTATGAGGACCACGCAACTAATGAAAAACTGTTTTTT. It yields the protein CASSFGYEDHATNEKLFF.

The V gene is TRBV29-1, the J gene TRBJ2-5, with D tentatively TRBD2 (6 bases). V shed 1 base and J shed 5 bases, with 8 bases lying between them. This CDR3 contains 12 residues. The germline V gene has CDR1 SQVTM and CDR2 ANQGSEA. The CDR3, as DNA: TGCAGCGTTGAAGGTGGGGGGGAGACCCAGTACTTC. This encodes CSVEGGGETQYF.

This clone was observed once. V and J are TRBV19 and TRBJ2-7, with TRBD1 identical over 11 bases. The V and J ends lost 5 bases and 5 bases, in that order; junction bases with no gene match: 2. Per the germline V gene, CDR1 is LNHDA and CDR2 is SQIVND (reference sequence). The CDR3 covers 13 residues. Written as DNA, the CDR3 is TGTGCCAGTAGTTTGGGACAGGGGGACGAGCAGTACTTC. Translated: CASSLGQGDEQYF.